This T cell receptor beta chain was sequenced during a study of T cell responses to AZD1222 COVID-19 vaccine. In the case of this clone: Its antigen is still unknown.

Assay: immunoSEQ multiplex PCR; the TCRdb copy retains only in-frame clones and omits some. The sample gives about 94,000 clones, roughly 88% of which show up once; around 10% is in the top ten. Trimming took 5 bases from V and 4 from J; bases not matched to a gene: 8. The CDR3 sequence is 15 residues long. CDR1 and CDR2 from the germline V gene are MNHEY and SVGAGI. Whole-study results and caveats: Most donors were white British and more were female, and clonal diversity was possibly underestimated. With dominance at 160-218 and 743-854, vaccine-associated CD4 TCRs spanned spike. Elevations in Spike-specific TCR breadth and depth followed administration of two AZD1222 doses.

Doses given second, at about 4 or about 12 weeks, were pooled. The sample consisted of peripheral blood, taken 28 days after the second AZD1222 dose. This receptor was obtained from an adult who received the AZD1222 COVID-19 vaccine. The V call is TRBV6-5, the J call TRBJ1-2; 9 bases match TRBD1. The CDR3 is CASSNTGQGIYGYTF. The CDR3 region has the DNA TGTGCCAGCAGTAACACCGGACAGGGGATCTATGGCTACACCTTC.